This T cell receptor beta chain comes out of a study of cytomegalovirus exposure and HLA in healthy donors. Germline loops: CDR1 MGHRA, CDR2 YSYEKL. The V end lost 0 bases, the J end lost 1 base, and 9 bases lay between the germline ends. The CDR3 runs 15 residues. The protocol was immunoSEQ multiplex PCR, while the TCRdb copy is restricted to in-frame clones and leaves out a portion. The profile covers 130,000 to 150,000 clones, with 85% to 90% appearing a single time and roughly 6.5% taken by the ten largest. The V and J genes are TRBV4-1 and TRBJ1-2; TRBD1 might be the D (6 bases). The source material was PBMCs. The TCR was taken from a young woman in good health and CMV-seropositive. The CDR3 DNA is TGCGCCAGCAGCCAAGAGAGAGGGGGTAACTATGGCTACACCTTC. Translating it yields CASSQERGGNYGYTF.